This record looks at one T cell receptor (beta chain) sequence and its context. Its cognate antigen is unknown. Germline CDR1 KGHSH, CDR2 LQKENI. Unmatched junction bases numbered 9, after V lost 3 bases and J lost 4 bases. The CDR3 is 16 residues long. The data belong to a study of shared clonotypes between healthy human individuals. Profiled with immunoSEQ multiplex PCR; TCRdb holds only in-frame clones, not every one. The table includes about 590,000 clones, around 95% detected once. Regarding the study as a whole: Among a handful of donors, roughly 5.4% of naive CD4 clonotypes were found in common.

The naive CD8 subset, CD45RO-negative cells positively selected for CCR7, excluded terminally differentiated effector memory CD45RA+ cells. The sample was naive CD8+ T cells sorted from blood. The TCR sequence derives from a woman in her twenties or thirties in good health. V usage is TRBV18 and J usage is TRBJ2-7; TRBD2 aligns across 10 bases. Here the CDR3 reads CASSPAAAGGLYEQYF. Written as DNA, the CDR3 is TGTGCCAGCTCACCCGCCGCAGCGGGAGGGCTATACGAGCAGTACTTC.